The rows below give T cell receptor beta chains drawn from one sample of a study of response to subunit inactivated influenza vaccine. TCRdb analysed the RT-PCR reads with MiXCR anew, one entry per CDR3 protein. The table includes approximately 500,000 distinct CDR3 sequences, approximately 14% detected once. Sample: PBMCs from blood, taken about 12 days after vaccination. These receptor sequences come from a man aged 50 to 59 who received an inactivated influenza vaccine. Both conserved end residues are part of each CDR3.

TRBV6-1 | CASSLHPFYEQYF
TRBV12-3/TRBV12-4 | CASSPIRTSGGKEQYF
TRBV20-1 | CSASVTGRLNSPLHF
TRBV7-6 | CASKRLETGEYEQYF
TRBV6-1 | CASSEVHLSGQPQHF
TRBV12-3/TRBV12-4 | CASSSGQGFGIQYF
TRBV11-1 | CASRGTGTGGPLNTEAFF
TRBV6-1 | CACWDVISNQPQHF
TRBV15 | CATSRDTATNYGYTF
TRBV29-1 | CSASGLSSYEQYF
TRBV7-6 | CASSLRGRRSSYNEQFF
TRBV7-9 | CASSLDSGGLETQYF
TRBV28 | CASSTRQGGKSDTQYF
TRBV29-1 | CSAGVVAGGHEQFF
TRBV9 | CASSPGTSNTDTQYF
TRBV10-3 | CAISESTLGGETQYF
TRBV12-3/TRBV12-4 | CASSLWGAQEKLFF
TRBV11-2 | CASSSNRSPSSTDTQYF
TRBV9 | CASSVAGMSSYNEQFF
TRBV7-8 | CTLSPAWGTEERTDTQYF
TRBV12-3/TRBV12-4 | CASSYGLYGYTF
TRBV7-2 | CASSLGPEETQYF
TRBV9 | CASSVVEGSSYNEQFF
TRBV5-1 | CASSLGEEVVGETQYF
TRBV7-6 | CASSLSVGGTGELFF
TRBV9 | CASSPRTGDTNTGELFF